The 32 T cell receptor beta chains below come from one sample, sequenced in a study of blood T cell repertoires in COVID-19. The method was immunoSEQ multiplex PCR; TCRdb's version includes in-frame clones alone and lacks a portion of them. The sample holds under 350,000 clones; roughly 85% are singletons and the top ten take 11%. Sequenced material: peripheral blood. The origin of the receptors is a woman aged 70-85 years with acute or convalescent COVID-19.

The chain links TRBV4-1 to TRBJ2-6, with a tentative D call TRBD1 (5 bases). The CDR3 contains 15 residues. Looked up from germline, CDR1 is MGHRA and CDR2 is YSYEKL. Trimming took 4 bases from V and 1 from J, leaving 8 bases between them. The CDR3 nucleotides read TGCGCCAGCAGCCCAAGACAGTCTGGGGCCAACGTCCTGACTTTC. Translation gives CASSPRQSGANVLTF.

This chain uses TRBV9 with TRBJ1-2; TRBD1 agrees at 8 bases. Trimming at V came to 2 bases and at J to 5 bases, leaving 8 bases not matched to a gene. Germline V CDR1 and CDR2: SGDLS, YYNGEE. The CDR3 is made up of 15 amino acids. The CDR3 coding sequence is TGTGCCAGCAGCGTCGGCACCGGGACAGGTTATGGCTACACCTTC. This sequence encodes CASSVGTGTGYGYTF.

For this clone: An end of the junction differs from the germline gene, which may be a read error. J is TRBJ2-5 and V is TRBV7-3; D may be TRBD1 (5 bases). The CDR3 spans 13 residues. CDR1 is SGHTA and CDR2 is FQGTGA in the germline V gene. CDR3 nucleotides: TGTGCCAGCAGCGAGAACAGGCAAGGGACCCAGTACTTC. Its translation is CASSENRQGTQYF.

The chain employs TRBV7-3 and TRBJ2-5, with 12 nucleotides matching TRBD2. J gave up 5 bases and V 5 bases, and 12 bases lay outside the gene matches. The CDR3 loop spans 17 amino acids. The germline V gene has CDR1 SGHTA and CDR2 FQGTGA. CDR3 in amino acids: CASSIGTSGLLGETQYF. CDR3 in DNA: TGTGCCAGCAGCATAGGGACTAGCGGGTTACTAGGCGAGACCCAGTACTTC. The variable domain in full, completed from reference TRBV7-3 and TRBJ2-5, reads GAGVSQTPSNKVTEKGKYVELRCDPISGHTALYWYRQSLGQGPEFLIYFQGTGAADDSGLPNDRFFAVRPEGSVSTLKIQRTERGDSAVYLCASSIGTSGLLGETQYFGPGTRLLVL.

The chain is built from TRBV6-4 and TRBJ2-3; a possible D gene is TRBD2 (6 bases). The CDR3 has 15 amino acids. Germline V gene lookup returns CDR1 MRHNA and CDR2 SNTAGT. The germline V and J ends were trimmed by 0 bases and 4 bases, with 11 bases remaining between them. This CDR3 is CASSDSPGVADTQYF. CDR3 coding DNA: TGTGCCAGCAGTGACTCACCGGGGGTGGCAGATACGCAGTATTTT.

The CDR3 coding sequence is TGTGTCAGAGACCACCGAAGACAGGGGGGATCTGGAAACACCATATATTTT. Protein: CVRDHRRQGGSGNTIYF. The chain employs TRBV7-5 and TRBJ1-3; the listed D gene, TRBD1, was not tested against the DNA. TRBV7-5 is listed as a pseudogene. The CDR3 length is 17 residues.

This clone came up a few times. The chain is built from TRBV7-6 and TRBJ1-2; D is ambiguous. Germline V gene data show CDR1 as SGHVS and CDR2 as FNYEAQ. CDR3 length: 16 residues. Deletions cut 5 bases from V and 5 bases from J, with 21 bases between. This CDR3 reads CASSLPSRTTRYGYTF. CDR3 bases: TGTGCCAGCAGCCTCCCTTCCAGGACTACGAGGTATGGCTACACCTTC. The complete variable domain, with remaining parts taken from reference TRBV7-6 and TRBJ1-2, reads GAGVSQSPRYKVTKRGQDVALRCDPISGHVSLYWYRQALGQGPEFLTYFNYEAQQDKSGLPNDRFSAERPEGSISTLTIQRTEQRDSAMYRCASSLPSRTTRYGYTFGSGTRLTVV.

As DNA, the CDR3 is TGTGCAAGTCGGCTTGCCCCCCGTGATGGGACAGGGCCTCAGCCCCAGCATTTT. Residues: CASRLAPRDGTGPQPQHF. This rearrangement joins TRBV12-2 to TRBJ1-5; TRBD1 is the table's D call, not checked against the DNA. TRBV12-2 is a pseudogene locus. The CDR3 consists of 18 residues.

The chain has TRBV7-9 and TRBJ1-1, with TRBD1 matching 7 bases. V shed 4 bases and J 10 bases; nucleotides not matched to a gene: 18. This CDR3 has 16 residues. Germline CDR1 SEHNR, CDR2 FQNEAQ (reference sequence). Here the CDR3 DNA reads TGTGCCAGCAGCTCTACCTGGACAGGAATGGAGCTTGGAGCTTTCTTT. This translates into CASSSTWTGMELGAFF.

The CDR3 DNA reads as TGTGCCAGCAGAGTCCTAGCGGGGGAAGGGACCCAGTACTTC. The encoded protein is CASRVLAGEGTQYF. The gene calls are TRBV2 and TRBJ2-5, with 10 bases matching TRBD2. This CDR3 has 14 residues. Trimming took 6 bases from V and 7 from J; bases not matched to a gene: 8. CDR1 and CDR2 (germline): SNHLY, FYNNEI.

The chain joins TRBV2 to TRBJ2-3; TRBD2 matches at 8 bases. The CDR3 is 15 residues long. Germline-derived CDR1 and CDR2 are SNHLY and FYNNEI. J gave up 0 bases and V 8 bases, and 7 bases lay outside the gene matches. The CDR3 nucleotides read TGTGCCAGCGAGGAGCGGGGGATTAGCACAGATACGCAGTATTTT. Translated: CASEERGISTDTQYF.

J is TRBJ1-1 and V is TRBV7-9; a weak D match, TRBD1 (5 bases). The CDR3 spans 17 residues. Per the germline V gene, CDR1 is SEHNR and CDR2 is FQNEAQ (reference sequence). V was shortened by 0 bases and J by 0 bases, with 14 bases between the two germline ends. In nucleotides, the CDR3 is TGTGCCAGCAGCTTAGCTCTCAGACAGCCCATGAACACTGAAGCTTTCTTT. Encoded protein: CASSLALRQPMNTEAFF.

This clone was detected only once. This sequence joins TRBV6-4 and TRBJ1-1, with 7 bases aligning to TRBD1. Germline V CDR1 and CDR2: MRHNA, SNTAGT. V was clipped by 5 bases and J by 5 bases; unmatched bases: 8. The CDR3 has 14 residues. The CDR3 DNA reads TGTGCCAGCAGTATCATGACAGGGAGTACTGAAGCTTTCTTT. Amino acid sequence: CASSIMTGSTEAFF.

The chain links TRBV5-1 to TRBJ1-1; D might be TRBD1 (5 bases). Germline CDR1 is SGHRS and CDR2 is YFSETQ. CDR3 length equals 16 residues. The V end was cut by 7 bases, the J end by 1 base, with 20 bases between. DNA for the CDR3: TGCGCCAGCTACCCGGGACTAAAAGGGAAGAACACTGAAGCTTTCTTT. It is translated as CASYPGLKGKNTEAFF.

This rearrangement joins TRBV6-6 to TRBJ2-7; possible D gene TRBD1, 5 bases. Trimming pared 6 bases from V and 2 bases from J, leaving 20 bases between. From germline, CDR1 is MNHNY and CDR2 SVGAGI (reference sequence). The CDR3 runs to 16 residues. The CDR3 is CASSLLGGAGTYEQYF. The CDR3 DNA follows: TGTGCCAGCAGCCTACTCGGTGGGGCCGGTACCTACGAGCAGTACTTC.

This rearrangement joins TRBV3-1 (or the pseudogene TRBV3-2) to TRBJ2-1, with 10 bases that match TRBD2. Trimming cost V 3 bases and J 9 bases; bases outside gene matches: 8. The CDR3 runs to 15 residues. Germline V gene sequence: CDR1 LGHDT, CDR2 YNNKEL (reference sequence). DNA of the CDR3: TGTGCCAGCAGCCAGCGGCTAGCGGGGGAAGGTGAGCAGTTCTTC. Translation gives CASSQRLAGEGEQFF.

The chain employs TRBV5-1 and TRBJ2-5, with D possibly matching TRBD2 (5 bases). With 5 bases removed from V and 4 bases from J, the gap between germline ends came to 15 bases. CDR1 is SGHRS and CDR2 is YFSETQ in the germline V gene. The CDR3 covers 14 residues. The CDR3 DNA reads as TGCGCCAGCAGGGTACTAGAAGGGCCAGAGACCCAGTACTTC. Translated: CASRVLEGPETQYF. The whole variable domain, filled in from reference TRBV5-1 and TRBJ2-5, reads KAGVTQTPRYLIKTRGQQVTLSCSPISGHRSVSWYQQTPGQGLQFLFEYFSETQRNKGNFPGRFSGRQFSNSRSEMNVSTLELGDSALYLCASRVLEGPETQYFGPGTRLLVL.

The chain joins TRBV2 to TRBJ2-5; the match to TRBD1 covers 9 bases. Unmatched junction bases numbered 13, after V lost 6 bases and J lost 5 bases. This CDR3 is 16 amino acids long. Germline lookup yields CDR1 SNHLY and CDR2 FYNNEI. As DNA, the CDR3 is TGTGCCAGCAGCGCGGAAGGGACAGGGACGGGGGAGACCCAGTACTTC. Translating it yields CASSAEGTGTGETQYF.

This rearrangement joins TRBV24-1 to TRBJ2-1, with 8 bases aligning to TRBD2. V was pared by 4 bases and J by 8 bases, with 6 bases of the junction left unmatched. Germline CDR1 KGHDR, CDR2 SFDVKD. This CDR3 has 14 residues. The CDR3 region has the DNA TGTGCCACCAGTGACACCGGGACTAGTGATGAGCAGTTCTTC. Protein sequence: CATSDTGTSDEQFF.

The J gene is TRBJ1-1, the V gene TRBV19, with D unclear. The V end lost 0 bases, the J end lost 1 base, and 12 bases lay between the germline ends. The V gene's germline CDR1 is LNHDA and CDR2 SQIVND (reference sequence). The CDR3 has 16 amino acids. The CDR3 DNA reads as TGTGCCAGTAGTATAGACGCACTCGGTCGGAACACTGAAGCTTTCTTT. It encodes CASSIDALGRNTEAFF.

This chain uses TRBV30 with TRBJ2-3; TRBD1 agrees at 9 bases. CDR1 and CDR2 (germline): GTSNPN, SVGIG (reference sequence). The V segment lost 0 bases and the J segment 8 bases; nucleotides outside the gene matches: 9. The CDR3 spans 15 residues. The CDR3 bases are TGTGCCTGGAGTGTCCTGGGACAGGGAGTAGCTACGCAGTATTTT. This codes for CAWSVLGQGVATQYF.

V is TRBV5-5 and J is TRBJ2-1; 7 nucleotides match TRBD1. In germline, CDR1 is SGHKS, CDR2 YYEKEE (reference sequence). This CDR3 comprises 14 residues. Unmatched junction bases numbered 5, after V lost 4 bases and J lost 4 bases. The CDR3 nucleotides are TGTGCCAGCAGCGAGACAGGGCGGTACAATGAGCAGTTCTTC. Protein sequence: CASSETGRYNEQFF.

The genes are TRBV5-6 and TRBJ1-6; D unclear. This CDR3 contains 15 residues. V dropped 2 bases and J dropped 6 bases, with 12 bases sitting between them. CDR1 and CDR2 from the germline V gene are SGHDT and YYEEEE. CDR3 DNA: TGTGCCAGCAGCTTCCTAGGAGGGATTAATTCACCCCTCCACTTT. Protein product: CASSFLGGINSPLHF.

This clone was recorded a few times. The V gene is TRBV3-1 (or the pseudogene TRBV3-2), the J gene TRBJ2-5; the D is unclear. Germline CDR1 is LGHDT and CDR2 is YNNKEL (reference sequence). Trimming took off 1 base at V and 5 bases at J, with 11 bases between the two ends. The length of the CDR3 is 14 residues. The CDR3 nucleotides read TGTGCCAGCAGCCAAGCGAGAAAAATTGAGACCCAGTACTTC. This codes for CASSQARKIETQYF.

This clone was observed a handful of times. CDR3 DNA: TGTGCCGGACCGTCGGTGGGGGGGTTTCCTAACTATGGCTACACCTTC. It specifies CAGPSVGGFPNYGYTF. This sequence joins TRBV30 and TRBJ1-2; D possibly corresponds to TRBD1 (5 bases). V was pared by 8 bases and J by 0 bases, with 22 bases between. Germline-derived CDR1 and CDR2 are GTSNPN and SVGIG (reference sequence). The CDR3 has 16 residues.

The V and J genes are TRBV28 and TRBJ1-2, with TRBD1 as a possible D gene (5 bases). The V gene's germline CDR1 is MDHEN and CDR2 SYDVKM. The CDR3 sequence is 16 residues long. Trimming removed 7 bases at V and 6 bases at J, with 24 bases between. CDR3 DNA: TGTGCCAGCAACCCGGCGGGGCGCGGACTAACTAATGGCTACACCTTC. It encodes CASNPAGRGLTNGYTF.

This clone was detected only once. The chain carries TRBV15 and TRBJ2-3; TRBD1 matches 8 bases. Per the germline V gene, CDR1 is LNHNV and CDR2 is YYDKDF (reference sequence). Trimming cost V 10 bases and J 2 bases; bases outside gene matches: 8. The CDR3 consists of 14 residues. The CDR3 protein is CASGPGQVTDTQYF. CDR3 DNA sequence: TGTGCCAGCGGACCGGGACAGGTCACAGATACGCAGTATTTT.

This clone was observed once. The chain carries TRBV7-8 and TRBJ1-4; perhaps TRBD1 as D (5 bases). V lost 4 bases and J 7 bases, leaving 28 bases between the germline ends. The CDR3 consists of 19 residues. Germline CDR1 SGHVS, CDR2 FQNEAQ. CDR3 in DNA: TGTGCCAGCAGCTCTTATGGGGCGACGAGGACGTTGGGGTCTGAAAAACTGTTTTTT. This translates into CASSSYGATRTLGSEKLFF.

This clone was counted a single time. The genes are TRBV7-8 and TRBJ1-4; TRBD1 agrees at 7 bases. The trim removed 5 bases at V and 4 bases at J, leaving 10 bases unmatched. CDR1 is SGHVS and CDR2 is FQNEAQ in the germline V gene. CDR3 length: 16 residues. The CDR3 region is CASSLRTGAYNEKLFF. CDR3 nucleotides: TGTGCCAGCAGCCTGCGGACAGGCGCCTATAATGAAAAACTGTTTTTT. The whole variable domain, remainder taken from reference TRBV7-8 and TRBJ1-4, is GAGVSQSPRYKVAKRGQDVALRCDPISGHVSLFWYQQALGQGPEFLTYFQNEAQLDKSGLPSDRFFAERPEGSVSTLKIQRTQQEDSAVYLCASSLRTGAYNEKLFFGSGTQLSVL.

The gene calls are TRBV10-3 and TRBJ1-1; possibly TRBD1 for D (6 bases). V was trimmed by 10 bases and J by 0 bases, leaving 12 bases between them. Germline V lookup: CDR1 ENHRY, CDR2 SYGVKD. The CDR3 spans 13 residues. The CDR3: CANQGTMNTEAFF. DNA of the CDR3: TGTGCCAATCAGGGGACTATGAACACTGAAGCTTTCTTT.

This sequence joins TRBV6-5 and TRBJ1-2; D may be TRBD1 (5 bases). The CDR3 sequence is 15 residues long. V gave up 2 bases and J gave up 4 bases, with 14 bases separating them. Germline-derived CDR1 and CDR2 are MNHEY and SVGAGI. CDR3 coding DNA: TGTGCCAGCAGTTACCGATTAAGGGGAGGCTATGGCTACACCTTC. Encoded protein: CASSYRLRGGYGYTF.

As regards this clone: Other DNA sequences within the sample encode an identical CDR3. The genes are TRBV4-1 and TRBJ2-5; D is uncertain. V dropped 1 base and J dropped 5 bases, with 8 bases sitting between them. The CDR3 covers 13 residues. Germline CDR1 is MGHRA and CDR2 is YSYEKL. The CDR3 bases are TGCGCCAGCAGCCAAGTAGTGCCCGAGACCCAGTACTTC. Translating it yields CASSQVVPETQYF.